The present TCR beta chain was sequenced within a study of identical twins. In TCRdb, the 5' RACE reads were re-called with MiXCR into one record per CDR3 protein. The sample shows some 1,700,000 distinct CDR3 sequences, under 35% of them seen only once. Per the germline V gene, CDR1 is WNHNN and CDR2 is SYGVQD (reference sequence). V lost 2 bases and J 4 bases, leaving 13 bases between the germline ends. The CDR3 runs to 15 residues. A few counts support this clonotype. The chain employs TRBV10-1 and TRBJ2-3, with a tentative D call TRBD1 (6 bases). This TCR was recovered from a newborn girl in good health. Sequenced input: cord blood. The CDR3 DNA follows: TGCGCCAGCAGTGAGGGAAGGGGGACGGCAGATACGCAGTATTTT. It encodes CASSEGRGTADTQYF.